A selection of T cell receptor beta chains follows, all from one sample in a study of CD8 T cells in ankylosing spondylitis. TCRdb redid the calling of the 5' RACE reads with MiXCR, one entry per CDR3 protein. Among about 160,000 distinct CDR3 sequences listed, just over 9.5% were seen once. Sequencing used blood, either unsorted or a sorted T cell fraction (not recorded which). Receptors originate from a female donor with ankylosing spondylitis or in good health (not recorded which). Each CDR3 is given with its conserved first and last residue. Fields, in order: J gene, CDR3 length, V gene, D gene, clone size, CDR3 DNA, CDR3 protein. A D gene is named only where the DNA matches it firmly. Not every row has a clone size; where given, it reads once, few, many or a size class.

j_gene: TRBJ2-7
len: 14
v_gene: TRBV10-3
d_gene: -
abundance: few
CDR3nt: TGTGCCATCAGTGAGTTGTATTGGGCTTACGAGCAGTACTTC
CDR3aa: CAISELYWAYEQYF

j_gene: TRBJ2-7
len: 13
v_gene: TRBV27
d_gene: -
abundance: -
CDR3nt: TGTGCCAGCAGCCAACAGGTTTCCTACGAGCAGTACTTC
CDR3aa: CASSQQVSYEQYF

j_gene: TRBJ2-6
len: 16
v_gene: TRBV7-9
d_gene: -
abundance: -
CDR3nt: TGTGCCAGCAGCTTAGGGGGTCCGGCTGGGGCCAACGTCCTGACTTTC
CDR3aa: CASSLGGPAGANVLTF

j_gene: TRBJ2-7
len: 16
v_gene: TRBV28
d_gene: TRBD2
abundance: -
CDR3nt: TGTGCCAGCAGCCAATACCGGACTAGCGCCTCCTACGAGCAGTACTTC
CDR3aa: CASSQYRTSASYEQYF

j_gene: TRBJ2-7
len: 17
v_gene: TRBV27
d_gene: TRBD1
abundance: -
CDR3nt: TGTGCCAGCAGTACAGGGGTAGCGTCACAGGGCCCCTACGAGCAGTACTTC
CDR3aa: CASSTGVASQGPYEQYF

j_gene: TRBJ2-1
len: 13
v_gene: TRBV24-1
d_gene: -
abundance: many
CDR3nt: TGTGCCACCAGTGATTTACAACGGAATGAGCAGTTCTTC
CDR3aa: CATSDLQRNEQFF

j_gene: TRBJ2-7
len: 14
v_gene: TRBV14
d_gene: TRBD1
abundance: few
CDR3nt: TGTGCCAGCAGCCACAGGGACAGGGGGCTCGAGCAGTACTTC
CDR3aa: CASSHRDRGLEQYF

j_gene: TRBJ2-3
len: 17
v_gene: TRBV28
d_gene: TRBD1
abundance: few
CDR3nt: TGTGCCAGCAGTCAAATGACAGGGGGCGCCGGCACAGATACGCAGTATTTT
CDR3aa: CASSQMTGGAGTDTQYF

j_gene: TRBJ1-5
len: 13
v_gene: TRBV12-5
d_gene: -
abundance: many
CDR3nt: TGTGCTAGTGGTTGGGGCCCTTATCAGCCCCAGCATTTT
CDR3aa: CASGWGPYQPQHF

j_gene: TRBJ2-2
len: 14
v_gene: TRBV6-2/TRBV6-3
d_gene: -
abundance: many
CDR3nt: TGTGCCAGCAGTCGCTTGGATTCGGCCGGGGAGCTGTTTTTT
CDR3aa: CASSRLDSAGELFF

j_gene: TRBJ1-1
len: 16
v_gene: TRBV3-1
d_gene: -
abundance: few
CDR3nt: TGTGCCAGCAGCCAAGATCTCCAGGACTTGAAAACTGAAGCTTTCTTT
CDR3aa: CASSQDLQDLKTEAFF

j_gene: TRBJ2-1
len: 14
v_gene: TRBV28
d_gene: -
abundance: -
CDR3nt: TGTGCCAGCAGTTTAGCCAACAAACGGAATGAGCAGTTCTTC
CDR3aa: CASSLANKRNEQFF

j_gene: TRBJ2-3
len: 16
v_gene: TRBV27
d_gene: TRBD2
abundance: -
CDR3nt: TGTGCCAGCAGTACTATAGCGGGAGAGGGGACAGATACGCAGTATTTT
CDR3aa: CASSTIAGEGTDTQYF

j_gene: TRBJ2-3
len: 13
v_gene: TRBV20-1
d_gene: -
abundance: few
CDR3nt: TGCAGTGCTATTGGCCCTAGCACAGATACGCAGTATTTT
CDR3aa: CSAIGPSTDTQYF

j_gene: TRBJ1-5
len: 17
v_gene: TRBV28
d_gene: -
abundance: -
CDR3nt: TGTGCCAGCAGCCACCTCACCCCAGCCGCAAGCAATCAGCCCCAGCATTTT
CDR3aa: CASSHLTPAASNQPQHF

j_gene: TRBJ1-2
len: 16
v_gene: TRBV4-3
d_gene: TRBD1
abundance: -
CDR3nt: TGCGCCAGCAGCCAGGAACGCTTGGACAGGGAGGTGGGCTACACCTTC
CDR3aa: CASSQERLDREVGYTF

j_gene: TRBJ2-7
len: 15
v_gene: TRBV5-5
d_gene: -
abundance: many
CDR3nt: TGTGCCAGCATTTTGAGAATCGGACAAAACTACGAGCAGTACTTC
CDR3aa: CASILRIGQNYEQYF

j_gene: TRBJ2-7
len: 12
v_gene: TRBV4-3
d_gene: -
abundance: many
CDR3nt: TGCGCCAGCAGCCAAGATTTGGGGGAGCAGTACTTC
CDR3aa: CASSQDLGEQYF

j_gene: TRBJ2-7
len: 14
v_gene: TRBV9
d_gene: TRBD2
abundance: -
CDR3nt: TGTGCCAGCAGCTCCTCGGGCGGGAGAGGAGGGCAGTACTTC
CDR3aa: CASSSSGGRGGQYF

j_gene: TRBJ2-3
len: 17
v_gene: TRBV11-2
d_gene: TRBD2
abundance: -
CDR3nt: TGTGCCAGCAGCTTAGTTTATCCTCTAGCGGGAGAACCTACGCAGTATTTT
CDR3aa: CASSLVYPLAGEPTQYF

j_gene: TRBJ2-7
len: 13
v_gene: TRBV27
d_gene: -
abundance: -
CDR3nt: TGTGCCAGCAGTTTATCGCCCCCGCGCGAGCAGTACTTC
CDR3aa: CASSLSPPREQYF

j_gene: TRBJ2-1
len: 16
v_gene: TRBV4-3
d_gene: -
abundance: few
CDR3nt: TGCGCCAGCAGCCAAGATGGGGATAGGGGCTACAATGAGCAGTTCTTC
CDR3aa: CASSQDGDRGYNEQFF

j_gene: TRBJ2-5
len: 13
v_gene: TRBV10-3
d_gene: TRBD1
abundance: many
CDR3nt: TGTGCCATCAGGGACAGGGACCAAGAGACCCAGTACTTC
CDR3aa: CAIRDRDQETQYF

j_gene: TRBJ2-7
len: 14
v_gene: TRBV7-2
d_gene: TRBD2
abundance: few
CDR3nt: TGTGCCAGCAGCTACCTAGCGGGGGGCTACGAGCAGTACTTC
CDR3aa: CASSYLAGGYEQYF

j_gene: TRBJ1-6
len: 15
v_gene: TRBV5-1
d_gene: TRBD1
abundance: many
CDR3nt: TGCGCCAGCAGCCCCGGGACAGGCTCTAATTCACCCCTCCACTTT
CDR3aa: CASSPGTGSNSPLHF

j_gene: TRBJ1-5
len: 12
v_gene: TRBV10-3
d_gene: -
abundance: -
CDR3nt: TGTGCCATCAGTGAGGAAAGTCAGCCCCAGCATTTT
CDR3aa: CAISEESQPQHF

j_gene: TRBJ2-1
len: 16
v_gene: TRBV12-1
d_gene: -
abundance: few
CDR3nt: TGTGCCAGCAGCTCGGAGCGGGAGTACTCCTACAATGAGCAGTTCTTC
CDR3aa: CASSSEREYSYNEQFF

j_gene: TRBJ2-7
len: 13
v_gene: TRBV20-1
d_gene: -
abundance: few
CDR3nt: TGCAGTGCCCCCGATTCCGCAGGAAACGAGCAGTACTTC
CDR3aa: CSAPDSAGNEQYF

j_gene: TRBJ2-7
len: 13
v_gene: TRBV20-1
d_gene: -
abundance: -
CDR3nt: TGCAGTGCCCAGGCTGGGATCGCCTACGAGCAGTACTTC
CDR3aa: CSAQAGIAYEQYF

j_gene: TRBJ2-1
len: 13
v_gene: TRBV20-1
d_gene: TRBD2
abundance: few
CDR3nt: TGCAGCCCTCTGGGCGGGAGGGCCCGAGAGCAGTTCTTC
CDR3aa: CSPLGGRAREQFF

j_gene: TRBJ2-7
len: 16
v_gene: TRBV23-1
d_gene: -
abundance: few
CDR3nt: TGCGCCAGCAGTCAATCGGAGAAACCCACTACTTACGAGCAGTACTTC
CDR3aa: CASSQSEKPTTYEQYF

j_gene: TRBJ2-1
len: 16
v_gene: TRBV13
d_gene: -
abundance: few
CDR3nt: TGTGCCAGCAGCCAACCTCCCGGAATAGGGGGCAATGAGCAGTTCTTC
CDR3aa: CASSQPPGIGGNEQFF

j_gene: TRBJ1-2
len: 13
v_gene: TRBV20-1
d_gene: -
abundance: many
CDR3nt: TGCAGTGCCCCGGGGGGTTCCCCATATGGCTACACCTTC
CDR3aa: CSAPGGSPYGYTF

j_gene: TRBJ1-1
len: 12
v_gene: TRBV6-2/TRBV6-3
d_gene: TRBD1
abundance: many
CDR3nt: TGTGCCAGCGCCTTACAGGGGCGACGTGCTTTCTTT
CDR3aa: CASALQGRRAFF

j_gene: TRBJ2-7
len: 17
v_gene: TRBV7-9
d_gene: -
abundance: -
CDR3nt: TGTGCCAGCAGCCCCACTAGAATGGGGGCCAGCTCCTACGAGCAGTACTTC
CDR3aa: CASSPTRMGASSYEQYF

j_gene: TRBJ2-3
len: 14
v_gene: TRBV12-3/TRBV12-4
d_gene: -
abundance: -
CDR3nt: TGTGCCAGCAGTCGAAGGTCTATATCAGATACGCAGTATTTT
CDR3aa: CASSRRSISDTQYF

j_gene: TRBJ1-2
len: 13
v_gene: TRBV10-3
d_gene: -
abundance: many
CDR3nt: TGTGCCATCAGTGAAGAGAACAACTATGGCTACACCTTC
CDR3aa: CAISEENNYGYTF

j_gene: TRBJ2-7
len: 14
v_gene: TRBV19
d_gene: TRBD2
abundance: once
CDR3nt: TGTGCCAGTAGCGTACCGGGACTAGACAACGAGCAGTACTTC
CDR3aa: CASSVPGLDNEQYF

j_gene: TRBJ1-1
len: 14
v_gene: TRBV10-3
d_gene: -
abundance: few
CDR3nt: TGTGCCATCAGTGGGTTCGGGCAGAACACTGAAGCTTTCTTT
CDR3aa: CAISGFGQNTEAFF

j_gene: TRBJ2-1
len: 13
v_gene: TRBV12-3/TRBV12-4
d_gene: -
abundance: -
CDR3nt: TGTGCCAGCAGTTTAAGAGGACTTAATGAGCAGTTCTTC
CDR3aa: CASSLRGLNEQFF

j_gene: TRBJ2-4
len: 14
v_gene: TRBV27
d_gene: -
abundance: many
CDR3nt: TGTGCCAGCAGTTTAAGAAGGGACCAAAACATTCAGTACTTC
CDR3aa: CASSLRRDQNIQYF

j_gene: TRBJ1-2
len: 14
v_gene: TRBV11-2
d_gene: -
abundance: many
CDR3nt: TGTGCCAGCAGCTCGGGACTGCCTAACTATGGCTACACCTTC
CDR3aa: CASSSGLPNYGYTF

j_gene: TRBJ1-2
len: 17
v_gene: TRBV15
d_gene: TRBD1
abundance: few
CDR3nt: TGTGCCACCAGCAGATCCCGCCTCGCGAAGGGGGCACGAGGCTACACCTTC
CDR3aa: CATSRSRLAKGARGYTF

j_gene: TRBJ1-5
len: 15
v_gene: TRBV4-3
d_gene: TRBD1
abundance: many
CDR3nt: TGCGCCAGCAGCGCCCGGACAGGGGGCGGACAGCCCCAGCATTTT
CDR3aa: CASSARTGGGQPQHF

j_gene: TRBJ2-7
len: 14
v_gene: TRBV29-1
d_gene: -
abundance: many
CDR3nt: TGCAGCGTTGAGGGGACGGGCTCGCGGAACGAGCAGTACTTC
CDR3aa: CSVEGTGSRNEQYF

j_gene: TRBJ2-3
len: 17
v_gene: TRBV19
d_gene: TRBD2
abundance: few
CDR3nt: TGTGCCAGTAGTTTAAGACTAGCGGGAGCATCATTGAATACGCAGTATTTT
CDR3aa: CASSLRLAGASLNTQYF

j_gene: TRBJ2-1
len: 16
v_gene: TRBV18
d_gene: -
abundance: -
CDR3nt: TGTGCCAGCTCACCAGCAGGTTGGGGACGGGACAATGAGCAGTTCTTC
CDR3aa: CASSPAGWGRDNEQFF

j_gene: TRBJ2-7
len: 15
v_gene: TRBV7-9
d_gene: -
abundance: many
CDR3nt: TGTGCCAGCAGGAAAGACAGAGACGGACCCTACGAGCAGTACTTC
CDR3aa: CASRKDRDGPYEQYF

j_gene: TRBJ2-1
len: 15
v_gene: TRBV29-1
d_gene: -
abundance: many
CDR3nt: TGCAGCGTTGTCGGAGCGCGCCCCACCTACAATGAGCAGTTCTTC
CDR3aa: CSVVGARPTYNEQFF

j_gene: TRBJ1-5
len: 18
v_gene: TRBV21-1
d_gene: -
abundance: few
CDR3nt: TGTGCCAGCAGCATTTTAAACTCCGGGACAGGGGTAGATCAGCCCCAGCATTTT
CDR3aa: CASSILNSGTGVDQPQHF

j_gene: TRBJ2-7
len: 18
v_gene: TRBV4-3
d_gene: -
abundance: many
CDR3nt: TGCGCCAGCAGCCAAAGCTGGGACTTCTCGTTCAGCTCCTACGAGCAGTACTTC
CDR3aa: CASSQSWDFSFSSYEQYF

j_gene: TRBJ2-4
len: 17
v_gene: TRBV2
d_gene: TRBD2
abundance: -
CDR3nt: TGTGCCAGCAGTAAAGTAGCGGGAGGGCGTTTTGAGAACATTCAGTACTTC
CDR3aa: CASSKVAGGRFENIQYF

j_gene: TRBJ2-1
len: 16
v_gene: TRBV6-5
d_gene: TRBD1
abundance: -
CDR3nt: TGTGCCAGCAGTTCCTTGACAGGGGGGACATACAATGAGCAGTTCTTC
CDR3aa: CASSSLTGGTYNEQFF

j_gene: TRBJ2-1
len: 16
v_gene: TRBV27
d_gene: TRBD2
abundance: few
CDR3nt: TGTGCCAGCAGTTTATCGGGTAGCGGGGTGATCTATGAGCAGTTCTTC
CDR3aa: CASSLSGSGVIYEQFF

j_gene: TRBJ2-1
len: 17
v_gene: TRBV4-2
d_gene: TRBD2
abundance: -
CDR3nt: TGTGCCAGCAGCCAAGGAACTAGCGCTCACTCCTACAATGAGCAGTTCTTC
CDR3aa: CASSQGTSAHSYNEQFF

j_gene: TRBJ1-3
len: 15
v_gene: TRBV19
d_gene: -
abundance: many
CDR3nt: TGTGCCAGTACCGAGACAGACAGCTCTGGAAACACCATATATTTT
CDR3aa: CASTETDSSGNTIYF

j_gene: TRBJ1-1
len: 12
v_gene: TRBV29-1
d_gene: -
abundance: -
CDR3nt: TGCAGCGTTGAAGATAACAGTGCTGAAGCTTTCTTT
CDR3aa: CSVEDNSAEAFF

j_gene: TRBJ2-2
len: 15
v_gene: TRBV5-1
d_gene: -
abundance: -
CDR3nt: TGCGCCAGCAGCTTGGGACTAGGGGACGCCGGGGAGCTGTTTTTT
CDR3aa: CASSLGLGDAGELFF

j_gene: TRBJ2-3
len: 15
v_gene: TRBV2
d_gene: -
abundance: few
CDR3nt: TGTGCCAGCAGTGAAGGGGGGGCCGGCACAGATACGCAGTATTTT
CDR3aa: CASSEGGAGTDTQYF